The 26 T cell receptor beta chains below all came from one sample that was sequenced in a study of PD-1 blockade in classical Hodgkin lymphoma. Time point: cycle 4 day 1 (C4D1), after 6 weeks of nivolumab. Each and every patient relapsed after autologous stem cell transplantation, and patients got differing brentuximab vedotin exposure. Sequencing used immunoSEQ multiplex PCR; TCRdb keeps in-frame clones, though not all of them. Counted here are 64,000 or so clones, over 85% occurring once; the ten biggest clones make up 8%. Source: peripheral blood mononuclear cells (PBMCs), taken before the fourth cycle of nivolumab. The origin of the receptors is a human donor with classical Hodgkin lymphoma.

The chain joins TRBV14 to TRBJ2-1, with a possible D match to TRBD2 (6 bases). Germline CDR1 reads SGHDN; CDR2 reads FVKESK. V gave up 0 bases and J gave up 3 bases, with 18 bases separating them. The CDR3 runs to 18 residues. The chain's CDR3 is CASSQEGYRGVLYNEQFF. CDR3 nucleotides: TGTGCCAGCAGCCAAGAGGGATATCGCGGGGTCCTCTACAATGAGCAGTTCTTC.

The chain carries TRBV7-8 and TRBJ1-4; TRBD1 aligns across 7 bases. The CDR3 consists of 17 residues. Trimming removed 2 bases from V and 0 bases from J; junction bases left unmatched: 6. CDR1 SGHVS and CDR2 FQNEAQ come from the germline V gene. The CDR3 DNA sequence: TGTGCCAGCAGCTTAATGCAGGGGGGGGCAACTAATGAAAAACTGTTTTTT. Amino acids: CASSLMQGGATNEKLFF. Looking up the rest from reference TRBV7-8 and TRBJ1-4 gives the full variable domain: GAGVSQSPRYKVAKRGQDVALRCDPISGHVSLFWYQQALGQGPEFLTYFQNEAQLDKSGLPSDRFFAERPEGSVSTLKIQRTQQEDSAVYLCASSLMQGGATNEKLFFGSGTQLSVL.

This sequence joins TRBV9 and TRBJ1-1; D remains ambiguous. The CDR3 covers 15 residues. Germline lookup yields CDR1 SGDLS and CDR2 YYNGEE. With 0 bases removed from V and 1 base from J, the gap between germline ends came to 10 bases. Written as DNA, the CDR3 is TGTGCCAGCAGCGTAGGCTCAGCCAGGAACACTGAAGCTTTCTTT. Translated, it gives CASSVGSARNTEAFF.

The genes are TRBV11-2 and TRBJ1-6, with TRBD1 identical over 8 bases. The ends lost 4 bases at V and 0 bases at J; junction bases unmatched: 11. The CDR3 contains 19 residues. Germline loops: CDR1 SGHAT, CDR2 FQNNGV. The CDR3 here is CASSSGGRGPSSYNSPLHF. DNA for the CDR3: TGTGCCAGCAGCTCGGGAGGCAGGGGGCCTAGCTCCTATAATTCACCCCTCCACTTT.

The chain employs TRBV28 and TRBJ2-7, with a weak D call TRBD2 (7 bases). V gave up 7 bases and J gave up 6 bases, with 19 bases separating them. The CDR3 runs to 14 residues. The germline V gene encodes CDR1 MDHEN and CDR2 SYDVKM. The CDR3 is CASTPGGASFEQYF. The CDR3 region has the DNA TGTGCCAGCACGCCTGGGGGGGCCTCGTTCGAGCAGTACTTC.

The V and J genes are TRBV7-6 and TRBJ2-2; TRBD2 matches at 9 bases. The trim removed 0 bases at V and 5 bases at J, leaving 10 bases unmatched. Germline V gives CDR1 SGHVS, CDR2 FNYEAQ. This CDR3 has 18 amino acids. The CDR3 reads CASSLAQLAGVDTGELFF. In DNA, the CDR3 is TGTGCCAGCAGCTTAGCGCAGTTAGCGGGAGTAGATACCGGGGAGCTGTTTTTT.

The genes are TRBV2 and TRBJ2-7; 7 nucleotides agree with TRBD1. Germline V lookup: CDR1 SNHLY, CDR2 FYNNEI. This CDR3 contains 13 residues. V shed 6 bases and J 6 bases; nucleotides not matched to a gene: 8. The CDR3 DNA follows: TGTGCCAGCAGGAGGACAGGACAGACCGAGCAGTACTTC. Translation: CASRRTGQTEQYF.

The genes are TRBV7-9 and TRBJ1-1, with D perhaps TRBD1 (6 bases). V gave up 4 bases and J gave up 0 bases, with 21 bases separating them. Germline loops: CDR1 SEHNR, CDR2 FQNEAQ (reference sequence). This CDR3 contains 18 residues. CDR3 nucleotide sequence: TGTGCCAGCAGCTCGCTGCCCCCCCCGGGACAACTGAACACTGAAGCTTTCTTT. Translating gives CASSSLPPPGQLNTEAFF. Full variable domain (rest looked up from reference TRBV7-9 and TRBJ1-1): DTGVSQNPRHKITKRGQNVTFRCDPISEHNRLYWYRQTLGQGPEFLTYFQNEAQLEKSRLLSDRFSAERPKGSFSTLEIQRTEQGDSAMYLCASSSLPPPGQLNTEAFFGQGTRLTVV.

The chain has TRBV5-1 and TRBJ2-2, with TRBD1 matching over 7 bases. Germline CDR1 is SGHRS and CDR2 is YFSETQ. The CDR3 covers 16 residues. Trimming removed 3 bases from V and 4 bases from J; junction bases left unmatched: 9. CDR3 nucleotide sequence: TGCGCCAGCAGCTCCCAGGTGGGACAGTCCACCGGGGAGCTGTTTTTT. It specifies CASSSQVGQSTGELFF. Full variable domain (rest looked up from reference TRBV5-1 and TRBJ2-2): KAGVTQTPRYLIKTRGQQVTLSCSPISGHRSVSWYQQTPGQGLQFLFEYFSETQRNKGNFPGRFSGRQFSNSRSEMNVSTLELGDSALYLCASSSQVGQSTGELFFGEGSRLTVL.

J is TRBJ2-7 and V is TRBV28, with 7 nucleotides matching TRBD1. The V gene end was trimmed by 3 bases and the J gene end by 4 bases; junction bases not matched to a gene: 3. Germline loops: CDR1 MDHEN, CDR2 SYDVKM. The CDR3 runs 13 residues. For the CDR3, the DNA is TGTGCCAGCAGTTTGACAGGGTGGTACGAGCAGTACTTC. It encodes CASSLTGWYEQYF.

V and J are TRBV10-3 and TRBJ2-7; 11 bases match TRBD2. This CDR3 has 18 amino acids. J lost 2 bases, V lost 10 bases, and 19 bases had no gene match. Germline V gives CDR1 ENHRY, CDR2 SYGVKD. This CDR3 reads CATKRAQGILAGAYEQYF. The CDR3 DNA reads as TGTGCCACCAAGAGGGCACAGGGGATACTAGCGGGAGCCTACGAGCAGTACTTC.

This clone has only one observation. The genes are TRBV6-5 and TRBJ2-3, with D possibly being TRBD1 (5 bases). V lost 0 bases and J lost 2, with 9 bases in between. The CDR3 runs 15 residues. Looked up from germline, CDR1 is MNHEY and CDR2 is SVGAGI. The CDR3 bases are TGTGCCAGCAGTTACTCGGGGCGAAACACAGATACGCAGTATTTT. Amino acids: CASSYSGRNTDTQYF.

Turning to this clone: The germline gene is not matched at one end of the junction; a read error may be the cause. The gene calls are TRBV7-7 and TRBJ1-6, with TRBD1 as a possible D gene (6 bases). Per the germline V gene, CDR1 is SSHAT and CDR2 is FNYEAQ (reference sequence). The CDR3 has 13 amino acids. The CDR3, as DNA: TGTGCTAGCAGCTTTTCCACAGGGTCACCCCTCCACTTT. Its protein is CASSFSTGSPLHF.

The genes are TRBV27 and TRBJ2-3; possible D gene TRBD2, 6 bases. The CDR3 contains 13 residues. Trimming stripped 4 bases from V and 7 bases from J, with 12 bases between. Per germline, CDR1 MNHEY and CDR2 SMNVEV (reference sequence). For the CDR3, the DNA is TGTGCCAGCAGTTGGAGGGCTCGGAATACGCAGTATTTT. This codes for CASSWRARNTQYF.

The rearrangement joins TRBV9 to TRBJ2-5; D possibly matches TRBD1 or TRBD2 (5 bases each). The CDR3 totals 15 residues. Trimming shortened V by 4 bases and J by 1 base, and 14 bases separated the two germline ends. Germline V gene lookup returns CDR1 SGDLS and CDR2 YYNGEE. The DNA of the CDR3 is TGTGCCAGCAGCCCTCTGGGGCTAGCCCAAGAGACCCAGTACTTC. It is translated as CASSPLGLAQETQYF.

V is TRBV28 and J is TRBJ2-3, with 9 bases matching TRBD1. Trimming at V came to 3 bases and at J to 3 bases, leaving 7 bases not matched to a gene. The CDR3 sequence is 16 residues long. Germline V gene lookup returns CDR1 MDHEN and CDR2 SYDVKM. The CDR3 bases are TGTGCCAGCAGTTTCCCCGACAGGGGGTGGACAGATACGCAGTATTTT. Translated: CASSFPDRGWTDTQYF.

V and J are TRBV27 and TRBJ1-4; D possibly corresponds to TRBD1 (6 bases). The CDR3 length is 14 residues. Trimming took off 2 bases at V and 8 bases at J, with 12 bases between the two ends. The germline gives CDR1 MNHEY, CDR2 SMNVEV (reference sequence). The CDR3 DNA follows: TGTGCCAGCAGTTTAATGGGGGCTCGGGAAAAACTGTTTTTT. This translates into CASSLMGAREKLFF.

The V call is TRBV15, the J call TRBJ2-3; D possibly corresponds to TRBD1 (5 bases). V lost 1 base, J lost 1 base, and 9 bases lay in between. The germline gives CDR1 LNHNV, CDR2 YYDKDF (reference sequence). This CDR3 has 15 amino acids. CDR3 in amino acids: CATSRGGRGTDTQYF. The CDR3 coding sequence is TGTGCCACCAGCAGAGGTGGCAGGGGCACAGATACGCAGTATTTT.

The chain links TRBV5-6 to TRBJ2-4; a weak D match, TRBD1 (5 bases). V was clipped by 6 bases and J by 5 bases, with 12 bases between them. This CDR3 has 13 residues. Germline-derived CDR1 and CDR2 are SGHDT and YYEEEE. CDR3 DNA sequence: TGTGCCAGCAACTCCGAAGGGGAAAACATTCAGTACTTC. This sequence encodes CASNSEGENIQYF.

The chain recombines TRBV27 with TRBJ1-1, with TRBD1 identical over 8 bases. With 6 bases clipped from V and 0 bases from J, the junction kept 15 bases outside the gene matches. The germline V gene has CDR1 MNHEY and CDR2 SMNVEV (reference sequence). The CDR3 extends over 18 amino acids. This CDR3 is CASSSSRGPVSVNTEAFF. The CDR3 DNA is TGTGCCAGCAGCTCCTCCAGGGGGCCCGTCTCGGTGAACACTGAAGCTTTCTTT.

The chain carries TRBV5-1 and TRBJ2-7; D is perhaps TRBD1 (5 bases). The CDR3 length is 16 residues. The germline V gene encodes CDR1 SGHRS and CDR2 YFSETQ. Trimming took 0 bases from V and 0 from J, leaving 13 bases between them. The CDR3 nucleotides read TGCGCCAGCAGCTTGGAAGACAGTCTGAGCTCCTACGAGCAGTACTTC. Translating gives CASSLEDSLSSYEQYF.

V gene TRBV27 combines with J gene TRBJ2-7, with 7 bases lining up with TRBD1. Per the germline V gene, CDR1 is MNHEY and CDR2 is SMNVEV (reference sequence). CDR3 length: 13 amino acids. J was trimmed by 4 bases and V by 3 bases; bases with no gene match: 3. Here the CDR3 reads CASSLGTAYEQYF. In DNA form, the CDR3 reads TGTGCCAGCAGTTTGGGGACAGCGTACGAGCAGTACTTC.

Regarding this clone: A read error may explain this, as a much larger clone is one base away. Distinct nucleotide sequences in the sample also encode this CDR3. The chain is built from TRBV6-5 and TRBJ2-7; possible D gene TRBD2, 6 bases. This CDR3 spans 14 amino acids. In germline, CDR1 is MNHEY, CDR2 SVGAGI. V lost 0 bases to trimming and J lost 3 bases, with 9 bases between them. The CDR3 sequence: CASSYSLGGYEQYF. In DNA, the CDR3 is TGTGCCAGCAGTTACTCGTTGGGGGGCTACGAGCAGTACTTC.

The chain carries TRBV19 and TRBJ2-7, with 9 nucleotides matching TRBD1. This CDR3 is built from 14 residues. Germline CDR1 LNHDA, CDR2 SQIVND (reference sequence). Trimming took 5 bases from V and 5 from J; bases not matched to a gene: 7. This chain's CDR3 is CASSDGTGFNEQYF. CDR3 DNA: TGTGCCAGTAGTGACGGGACAGGGTTCAACGAGCAGTACTTC.

V is TRBV19 and J is TRBJ2-1, with D perhaps being TRBD1 or TRBD2 (5 bases each). The CDR3 contains 16 residues. Germline assignment: CDR1 LNHDA and CDR2 SQIVND (reference sequence). Between the trimmed V and J ends, which lost 6 bases and 1 base, there was a span of 16 bases. CDR3 in amino acids: CASRQAAGLSYNEQFF. DNA of the CDR3: TGTGCCAGTAGACAGGCCGCAGGACTTTCCTACAATGAGCAGTTCTTC.

Only one count was recorded for this clone. CDR3 protein: CASSLGVGRGYNEQFF. DNA of the CDR3: TGTGCCAGCAGCTTAGGTGTCGGTCGTGGCTACAATGAGCAGTTCTTC. J is TRBJ2-1 and V is TRBV11-3; D gene uncertain. Trimming took 1 base from V and 3 from J, leaving 13 bases between them. The germline CDR1 and CDR2 sequences are SGHNT and YENEEA. The CDR3 spans 16 residues.